The text below deals with one T cell receptor (beta chain). The table came from immunoSEQ multiplex PCR; TCRdb's copy has only in-frame clones and leaves some out. The table shows around 110,000 clones, with about 85% occurring only once. The data stem from a study of T cell responses to AZD1222 COVID-19 vaccine. Germline V gene sequence: CDR1 MNHEY, CDR2 SVGEGT. J gave up 3 bases and V 2 bases, and 20 bases lay outside the gene matches. The CDR3 totals 20 residues. This sequence was found in an adult who received the AZD1222 COVID-19 vaccine. The gene calls are TRBV6-2 or TRBV6-3 and TRBJ2-7; 9 nucleotides agree with TRBD1. The source material was peripheral blood, sampled 28 days after the second AZD1222 dose. The CDR3 sequence is CASSYSPDLIGTGTVYEQYF. CDR3 nucleotide sequence: TGTGCCAGCAGTTACAGCCCCGACCTGATTGGGACAGGGACGGTCTACGAGCAGTACTTC.